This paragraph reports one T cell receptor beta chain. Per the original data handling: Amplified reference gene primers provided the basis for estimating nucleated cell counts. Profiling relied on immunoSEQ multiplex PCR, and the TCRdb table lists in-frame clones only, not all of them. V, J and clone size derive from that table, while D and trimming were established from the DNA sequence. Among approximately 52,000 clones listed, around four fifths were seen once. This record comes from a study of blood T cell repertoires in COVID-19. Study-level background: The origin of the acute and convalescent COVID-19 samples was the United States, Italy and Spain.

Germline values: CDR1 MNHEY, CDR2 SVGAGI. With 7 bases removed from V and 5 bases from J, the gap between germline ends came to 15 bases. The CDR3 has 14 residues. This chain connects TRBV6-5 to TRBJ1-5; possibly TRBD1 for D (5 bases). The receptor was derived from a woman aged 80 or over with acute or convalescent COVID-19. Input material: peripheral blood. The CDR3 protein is CASNAGGGYQPQHF. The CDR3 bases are TGTGCCAGCAACGCCGGGGGGGGTTATCAGCCCCAGCATTTT.